Included here is one T cell receptor beta chain sequence, with context. The data originate from a study of T cell responses to AZD1222 COVID-19 vaccine. Sequenced by immunoSEQ multiplex PCR; TCRdb stores in-frame clones only, minus some. The data contain around 110,000 clones, more than 85% of them singletons. CDR3 length equals 14 residues. V lost 4 bases, J lost 4 bases, and 14 bases lay in between. Germline CDR1 reads SGHRS; CDR2 reads YFSETQ. This TCR derives from an adult in good health. The gene calls are TRBV5-1 and TRBJ1-2; D gene unclear. Sequences were derived from peripheral blood, sampled on day 0 of AZD1222 vaccination. CDR3 in amino acids: CASSPGVQLYGYTF. DNA of the CDR3: TGCGCCAGCAGCCCCGGAGTTCAGCTCTATGGCTACACCTTC. Using reference TRBV5-1 and TRBJ1-2 for the parts outside the CDR3, the full variable domain is KAGVTQTPRYLIKTRGQQVTLSCSPISGHRSVSWYQQTPGQGLQFLFEYFSETQRNKGNFPGRFSGRQFSNSRSEMNVSTLELGDSALYLCASSPGVQLYGYTFGSGTRLTVV.